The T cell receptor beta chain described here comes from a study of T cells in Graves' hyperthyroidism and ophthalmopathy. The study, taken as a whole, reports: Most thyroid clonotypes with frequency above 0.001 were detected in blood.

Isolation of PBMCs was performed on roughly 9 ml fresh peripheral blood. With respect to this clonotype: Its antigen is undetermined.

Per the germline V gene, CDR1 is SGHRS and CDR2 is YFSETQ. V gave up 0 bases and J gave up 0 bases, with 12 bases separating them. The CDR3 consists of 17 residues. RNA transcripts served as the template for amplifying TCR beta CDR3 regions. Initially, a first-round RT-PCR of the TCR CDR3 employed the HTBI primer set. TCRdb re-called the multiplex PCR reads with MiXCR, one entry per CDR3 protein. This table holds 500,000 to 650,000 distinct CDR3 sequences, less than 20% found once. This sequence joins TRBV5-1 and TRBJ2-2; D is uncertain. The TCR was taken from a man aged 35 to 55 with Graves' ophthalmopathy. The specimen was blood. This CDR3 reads CASSLVVLAPNTGELFF. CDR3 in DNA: TGCGCCAGCAGCTTGGTAGTTCTGGCCCCGAACACCGGGGAGCTGTTTTTT.